The source of this TCR beta chain is a study of cytomegalovirus exposure and HLA in healthy donors. 13 Jbeta primers and 60 Vbeta primers were used for the PCR. Profiling relied on immunoSEQ multiplex PCR, and the TCRdb table lists in-frame clones only, not all of them. The sample has over 70,000 clones; less than 80% are singletons. This clone appeared once. This CDR3 contains 13 residues. From germline, CDR1 is ENHRY and CDR2 SYGVKD. V gave up 3 bases and J gave up 1 base, with 6 bases separating them. V is TRBV10-3 and J is TRBJ1-2; D unclear. The source material was PBMCs. This TCR was sampled from a young man in good health and CMV-seropositive. This CDR3 is CAISEENNYGYTF. The CDR3 nucleotides read TGTGCCATCAGTGAAGAGAATAACTATGGCTACACCTTC.